This T cell receptor (beta chain) was retrieved from a study of post-analysis software for immune sequencing data (dated by TCRdb to about 2015). Background for the entire study: Disease courses on record covered relapsing-remitting, secondary progressive and progressive-relapsing multiple sclerosis, though some patients had no subtype annotation. The patient repertoires were set against about 12 previously published healthy control repertoires from donors whose ages ranged from about 6 to 27 years. A subset of samples was prepared in parallel using single-end sample barcoding, then pooled and co-amplified after Illumina adapter ligation. What the authors observed across the whole study: When samples were clustered directly using the F measure, samples prepared in the same batch co-clustered strongly, which prompted a batch-effect correction. Patients showed significantly higher frequencies than controls for a handful of TRBV segments, among them TRBV5-6, TRBV5-1 and TRBV20-1. The multiple sclerosis patient group was slightly younger than the control group. Normalized Chao1 diversity was significantly lower in multiple sclerosis patients than controls, suggesting substantial peripheral T-cell clonal expansion.

To demonstrate the VDJtools post-analysis software, the study profiled TCR beta repertoires from the peripheral blood of 10 to 15 young patients with multiple sclerosis. The patients with multiple sclerosis were children and adolescents between about 6 and 17 years of age. V and J are truncated by 6 bases and 4 bases respectively, leaving an intervening sequence of 12 bases. As encoded in the germline V gene, CDR1 is MNHNS while CDR2 is SASEGT. The CDR3 runs 13 amino acids, cysteine and phenylalanine included. Just the 39-base CDR3 DNA is kept, in frame starting at base 1. This clonotype was found a few times. Which antigen it targets is not known. No much larger clone exists at a distance of one base, and base qualities are not known. Libraries were prepared through PCR. These reads were obtained on an Illumina HiSeq 2500. To reduce PCR and sequencing biases, unique molecular identifiers were incorporated into the TCR beta cDNA libraries. Per 1 to 10 million input T cells, roughly 500,000 cDNA molecules were obtained, such that each molecule approximated one T cell. Patient libraries were prepared and sequenced with the same protocol used for the earlier healthy control dataset. Within a given batch, samples were prepared together, multiplexed and sequenced on the same HiSeq lane. The authors processed their data as follows. MIGEC was used to process the raw barcoded reads, and molecular identifier groups with only a single read were discarded before consensus assembly and CDR3 extraction. VDJtools was used for post-analysis of the clonotype tables, with diversity normalized by down-sampling every dataset to the smallest sample size. Repertoire overlap clustering matched CDR3 amino acid but not nucleotide sequences to correct batch-related cross-sample contamination. The raw public reads went through TCRdb reprocessing: fastp at Q25, MiXCR clone calling, in-frame beta chains kept. Records with the same CDR3 protein are collapsed into one entry carrying the most frequent genes and DNA. In this record, the V and J calls reflect TCRdb's handling and not the investigators' own analysis. Present in this sample are 380,000 or so distinct CDR3 sequences, approximately 38% of which were seen just once. The top ten constitute around an eighth of the sample.

The chain was built from TRBV6-1 and TRBJ1-1, with the D gene uncertain. This receptor was taken from a girl aged 10-17 years with multiple sclerosis. Sequencing was carried out using blood. CDR3 region: CASRLSSTTEAFF. The DNA is TGTGCCAGCAGACTTTCGTCCACCACTGAAGCTTTCTTT.